This T cell receptor beta chain was found in a study of post-analysis software for immune sequencing data. General study findings and limits: Significantly decreased normalized Chao1 diversity was recorded for multiple sclerosis patients relative to controls. TRBV5-6, TRBV5-1 and TRBV20-1 were among roughly 5 TRBV segments more frequent in patients than controls.

Unique molecular identifiers had been added to the TCR beta cDNA libraries. Each sample of about 0.95 to 11 million input T cells yielded 500,000 or so cDNA molecules, so each molecule approximated one T cell. TCRdb fed the PCR reads into MiXCR, producing one record per CDR3 protein. The sample contains approximately 690,000 distinct CDR3 sequences, around 60% of which appear only once. Deletions cut 1 base from V and 5 bases from J, with 9 bases between. Per germline, CDR1 LGHNA and CDR2 YNFKEQ. This CDR3 has 14 amino acids. A remark on this clonotype: Its antigen is unidentified.

Sequencing input: blood. The receptor was derived from a girl aged 2-10 years with multiple sclerosis. The gene calls are TRBV4-2 and TRBJ2-4; TRBD1 is a possible D gene (5 bases). In nucleotides, the CDR3 is TGTGCCAGCAGCCAAGGGCAGGGCGAAAACATTCAGTACTTC. Protein: CASSQGQGENIQYF.